Listed below are T cell receptor beta chains from one sample, sequenced in a study of T cells in Graves' hyperthyroidism and ophthalmopathy. TCRdb processed the multiplex PCR reads anew with MiXCR; each CDR3 protein has one entry. This sample carries a few hundred thousand distinct CDR3 sequences, more than 15% of them seen once, and the ten largest clones take under 7.5%. The sample taken for sequencing was blood. The receptors were gathered from a woman aged 30 to 39 with Graves' hyperthyroidism. Each CDR3 is given with its conserved first and last residue. D genes are given only for firm matches. The size field is filled for only some rows; it gives once, few, many or a size class.

D | J | length | size | V | CDR3 | DNA
- | TRBJ1-3 | 12 | many | TRBV28 | CASTLKGNTIYF | TGTGCCAGCACCCTGAAAGGAAACACCATATATTTT
TRBD2 | TRBJ2-7 | 14 | - | TRBV30 | CAWSNSGSLHEQYF | TGTGCCTGGAGTAATAGCGGGAGTCTCCACGAGCAGTACTTC
- | TRBJ2-1 | 15 | many | TRBV27 | CASSWTWSSYNEQFF | TGTGCCAGCAGCTGGACTTGGAGCTCCTACAATGAGCAGTTCTTC
- | TRBJ2-1 | 16 | few | TRBV20-1 | CSARIRRQGPYNEQFF | TGCAGTGCTAGGATACGAAGGCAGGGACCCTACAATGAGCAGTTCTTC
- | TRBJ2-7 | 15 | many | TRBV20-1 | CSALTTPSLSYEQYF | TGCAGTGCTCTTACGACACCCTCCTTGTCCTACGAGCAGTACTTC
- | TRBJ2-5 | 13 | - | TRBV30 | CAWTAYVGETQYF | TGTGCCTGGACCGCATACGTCGGGGAGACCCAGTACTTC
- | TRBJ1-1 | 13 | few | TRBV7-9 | CASRVGEATEAFF | TGTGCCAGCAGGGTGGGGGAGGCCACTGAAGCTTTCTTT
TRBD1 | TRBJ2-3 | 15 | many | TRBV7-8 | CASSVGTGKIDTQYF | TGTGCCAGCAGCGTCGGGACAGGGAAAATAGATACGCAGTATTTT
- | TRBJ2-7 | 15 | once | TRBV6-1 | CASSPQEGAHYEQYF | TGTGCCAGCAGTCCCCAGGAGGGGGCCCACTACGAGCAGTACTTC
- | TRBJ1-5 | 15 | - | TRBV4-3 | CASSQEVQGAQPQHF | TGCGCCAGCAGCCAAGAAGTGCAGGGAGCTCAGCCCCAGCATTTT
- | TRBJ2-7 | 13 | many | TRBV6-1 | CASRTPPSYEQYF | TGTGCCAGCAGAACCCCCCCGAGCTACGAGCAGTACTTC
- | TRBJ2-5 | 16 | few | TRBV28 | CASNDWGPSNVETQYF | TGTGCCAGCAACGATTGGGGACCTAGTAATGTGGAGACCCAGTACTTC
- | TRBJ2-3 | 13 | few | TRBV10-2 | CASSEPPLDTQYF | TGCGCCAGCAGTGAGCCTCCTCTGGATACGCAGTATTTT
TRBD1 | TRBJ1-5 | 13 | - | TRBV19 | CASVGQGTQPQHF | TGTGCCAGTGTTGGACAGGGGACGCAGCCCCAGCATTTT
- | TRBJ2-7 | 12 | many | TRBV28 | CASGLIEYEQYF | TGTGCCAGCGGGCTTATCGAATACGAGCAGTACTTC
- | TRBJ1-1 | 14 | - | TRBV6-6 | CASSYSGRGTEAFF | TGTGCCAGCAGTTACTCGGGGAGGGGGACTGAAGCTTTCTTT
- | TRBJ2-7 | 14 | once | TRBV2 | CASSVPGPTYEQYF | TGTGCCAGCAGCGTTCCGGGCCCGACCTACGAGCAGTACTTC
- | TRBJ1-1 | 13 | many | TRBV28 | CASKEGVNTEAFF | TGTGCCAGCAAGGAGGGGGTGAACACTGAAGCTTTCTTT
- | TRBJ2-7 | 16 | - | TRBV5-1 | CASSPRGGQDRNEQYF | TGCGCCAGCAGCCCGAGGGGGGGACAGGATCGGAACGAGCAGTACTTC
- | TRBJ2-7 | 11 | few | TRBV6-1 | CASTGFDEQYF | TGTGCCAGCACGGGGTTCGACGAGCAGTACTTC
TRBD1 | TRBJ2-1 | 17 | many | TRBV4-1 | CASSQRTGANLYNEQFF | TGCGCCAGCAGCCAGCGGACAGGGGCTAATCTCTACAATGAGCAGTTCTTC
- | TRBJ1-1 | 11 | many | TRBV11-2 | CASSWDTEAFF | TGTGCCAGCAGCTGGGACACTGAAGCTTTCTTT
- | TRBJ1-2 | 13 | few | TRBV15 | CATSRRPPGGYTF | TGTGCCACCAGCAGAAGACCGCCCGGGGGCTACACCTTC
TRBD1 | TRBJ1-1 | 19 | many | TRBV3-1 | CASSPISDRGFAYDTEAFF | TGTGCCAGCAGCCCCATCTCCGACAGGGGGTTTGCGTACGACACTGAAGCTTTCTTT
TRBD1 | TRBJ1-2 | 15 | many | TRBV12-3/TRBV12-4 | CASSSPGQGVSGYTF | TGTGCCAGCAGTTCCCCGGGACAGGGGGTTTCTGGCTACACCTTC
- | TRBJ2-3 | 14 | many | TRBV27 | CASIQGGSTDTQYF | TGTGCCAGCATCCAGGGGGGTAGCACAGATACGCAGTATTTT
- | TRBJ2-7 | 13 | few | TRBV30 | CAWTQEGGFPQYF | TGTGCCTGGACCCAAGAGGGTGGGTTTCCGCAGTACTTC
- | TRBJ1-3 | 20 | - | TRBV7-9 | CASSLATGTFSLSAGNTIYF | TGTGCCAGCAGCTTAGCAACAGGGACATTCTCCCTCTCGGCGGGAAACACCATATATTTT
- | TRBJ2-1 | 13 | few | TRBV7-9 | CASSLGPLANQFF | TGTGCCAGCAGCTTAGGCCCCTTAGCGAACCAGTTCTTC
- | TRBJ1-6 | 17 | few | TRBV6-1 | CASSSARWGSYNSPLHF | TGTGCCAGCAGCTCCGCCCGATGGGGGTCCTATAATTCACCCCTCCACTTT
TRBD1 | TRBJ2-5 | 17 | - | TRBV4-1 | CASSLWTGTGSQETQYF | TGCGCCAGCAGCCTTTGGACCGGGACAGGGAGTCAAGAGACCCAGTACTTC
- | TRBJ2-7 | 17 | few | TRBV6-2/TRBV6-3 | CASSYDRRGFFSYEQYF | TGTGCCAGCAGTTACGATCGAAGAGGGTTCTTTTCCTACGAGCAGTACTTC
TRBD1 | TRBJ2-7 | 15 | many | TRBV10-3 | CAISNQDRATYEQYF | TGTGCCATCAGCAACCAGGACAGGGCGACCTACGAGCAGTACTTC
TRBD1 | TRBJ1-2 | 14 | few | TRBV28 | CASRSTGGSRGYTF | TGTGCCAGCAGATCGACAGGGGGCTCACGGGGCTACACCTTC
- | TRBJ2-1 | 11 | - | TRBV29-1 | CSLVGSNEQFF | TGCAGCCTGGTTGGTTCCAATGAGCAGTTCTTC
TRBD1 | TRBJ2-7 | 14 | - | TRBV29-1 | CSVGTGAPSYEQYF | TGCAGCGTTGGGACAGGGGCCCCCTCCTACGAGCAGTACTTC
- | TRBJ2-3 | 14 | many | TRBV18 | CASSPTGTADTQYF | TGTGCCAGCTCACCAACAGGGACCGCAGATACGCAGTATTTT
TRBD2 | TRBJ2-3 | 15 | many | TRBV20-1 | CSARAWGREPDTQYF | TGCAGTGCTAGAGCGTGGGGGAGGGAGCCAGATACGCAGTATTTT
- | TRBJ2-1 | 12 | - | TRBV7-2 | CAGSQRYNEQFF | TGTGCCGGCAGCCAGCGATATAATGAGCAGTTCTTC
TRBD2 | TRBJ2-5 | 18 | - | TRBV27 | CASSSPKTSGSARETQYF | TGTGCCAGCAGTTCTCCGAAGACTAGCGGGAGTGCCAGAGAGACCCAGTACTTC
TRBD1 | TRBJ2-3 | 14 | - | TRBV15 | CATSNDRGLDTQYF | TGTGCCACCAGCAACGACAGGGGGCTCGATACGCAGTATTTT
- | TRBJ2-3 | 16 | many | TRBV5-1 | CASSLGPGLTTDTQYF | TGCGCCAGCAGCTTGGGACCGGGACTCACTACAGATACGCAGTATTTT
TRBD2 | TRBJ2-7 | 14 | many | TRBV7-9 | CASSPPLAGYEQYF | TGTGCCAGCAGCCCACCTCTAGCGGGCTACGAGCAGTACTTC
- | TRBJ1-1 | 15 | few | TRBV14 | CASSQARGGNTEAFF | TGTGCCAGCAGCCAAGCCCGGGGGGGAAACACTGAAGCTTTCTTT
TRBD2 | TRBJ2-3 | 16 | many | TRBV20-1 | CSARVLAEMRRDTQYF | TGCAGTGCTAGAGTTCTAGCGGAAATGCGTAGGGATACGCAGTATTTT
TRBD2 | TRBJ2-1 | 16 | - | TRBV12-3/TRBV12-4 | CASRPVGLAGENEQFF | TGTGCCAGCAGACCTGTGGGACTAGCGGGAGAAAATGAGCAGTTCTTC
- | TRBJ2-7 | 15 | few | TRBV10-3 | CAISGPIGDSYEQYF | TGTGCCATCAGTGGACCAATCGGCGACAGCTACGAGCAGTACTTC
TRBD2 | TRBJ2-3 | 19 | few | TRBV3-1 | CASSQTGIVTGTSPDTQYF | TGTGCCAGCAGCCAAACTGGAATAGTAACCGGGACTAGCCCAGATACGCAGTATTTT
TRBD2 | TRBJ2-1 | 15 | - | TRBV11-2 | CASSPATSGSNEQFF | TGTGCCAGCAGCCCGGCAACTAGCGGGAGCAATGAGCAGTTCTTC
- | TRBJ2-3 | 18 | few | TRBV18 | CASSPIRSTRGATDTQYF | TGTGCCAGCTCACCCATACGGTCGACTAGAGGGGCCACAGATACGCAGTATTTT
TRBD2 | TRBJ2-7 | 14 | many | TRBV28 | CASSTPGLAGGQYF | TGTGCCAGCAGTACCCCGGGACTAGCGGGAGGGCAGTACTTC
TRBD2 | TRBJ2-3 | 19 | few | TRBV10-3 | CAIRSGTGLAGADLDTQYF | TGTGCCATCAGATCCGGGACCGGACTAGCGGGAGCTGATTTAGATACGCAGTATTTT
- | TRBJ2-7 | 12 | few | TRBV10-3 | CAISERGEEQYF | TGTGCCATCAGTGAGCGGGGAGAGGAGCAGTACTTC
- | TRBJ2-3 | 13 | - | TRBV19 | CASSQRRPDTQYF | TGTGCCAGTAGTCAGCGTCGCCCAGATACGCAGTATTTT
- | TRBJ2-7 | 13 | many | TRBV20-1 | CSAEDSSSYEQYF | TGCAGTGCTGAAGACAGCAGCTCCTACGAGCAGTACTTC
- | TRBJ2-1 | 14 | - | TRBV20-1 | CSAPGHLRVNEQFF | TGCAGTGCTCCGGGACACCTCAGGGTCAATGAGCAGTTCTTC
- | TRBJ1-1 | 13 | - | TRBV12-3/TRBV12-4 | CASTKQGNTEAFF | TGTGCCAGCACCAAACAGGGGAACACTGAAGCTTTCTTT